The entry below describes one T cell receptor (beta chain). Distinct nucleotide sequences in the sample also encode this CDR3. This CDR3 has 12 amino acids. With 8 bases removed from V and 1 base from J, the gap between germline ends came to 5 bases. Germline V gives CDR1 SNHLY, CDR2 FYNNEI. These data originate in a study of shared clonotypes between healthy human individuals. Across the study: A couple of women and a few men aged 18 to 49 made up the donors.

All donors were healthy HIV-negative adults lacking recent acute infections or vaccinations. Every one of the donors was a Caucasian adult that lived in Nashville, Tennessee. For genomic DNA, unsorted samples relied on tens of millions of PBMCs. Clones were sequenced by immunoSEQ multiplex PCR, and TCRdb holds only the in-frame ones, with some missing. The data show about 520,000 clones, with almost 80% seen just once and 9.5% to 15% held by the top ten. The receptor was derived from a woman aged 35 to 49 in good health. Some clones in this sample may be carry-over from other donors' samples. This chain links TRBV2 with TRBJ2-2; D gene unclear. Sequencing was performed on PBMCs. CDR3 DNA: TGTGCCAGCCGCGGGAACACCGGGGAGCTGTTTTTT. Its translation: CASRGNTGELFF. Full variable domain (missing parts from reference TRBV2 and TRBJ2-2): EPEVTQTPSHQVTQMGQEVILRCVPISNHLYFYWYRQILGQKVEFLVSFYNNEISEKSEIFDDQFSVERPDGSNFTLKIRSTKLEDSAMYFCASRGNTGELFFGEGSRLTVL.